This T cell receptor beta chain was retrieved from a study of molecular identifiers for immune sequencing clone quantification. This clonotype occurred a few times. What it binds is unknown. Study-wide findings and caveats: Single-cell amounts of spiked Jurkat TCR RNA were reportedly detectable among about a million naive cells.

Germline lookup yields CDR1 DFQATT and CDR2 SNEGSKA (reference sequence). The CDR3 contains 13 residues. With 3 bases removed from V and 6 bases from J, the gap between germline ends came to 12 bases. MiXCR, run by TCRdb on the PCR reads, gives a single entry per CDR3 protein. Altogether about 36,000 distinct CDR3 sequences are present, approximately 17% being singletons, with the ten largest covering under 8.5%. Sequenced: naive CD8+ T cells from blood, with Jurkat cell RNA spiked in. Subset noted: FACS-sorted CD8+CD4-CCR7+CD45RA+ naive T cells. The rearrangement links TRBV20-1 to TRBJ2-1, with a weak D call TRBD2 (6 bases). The sequence was obtained from a human donor in good health. Some libraries in this study had Jurkat cell RNA spiked in. CDR3 DNA: TGCAGTGCTAGCGGGAGCGATGCCAATGAGCAGTTCTTC. Protein sequence: CSASGSDANEQFF.